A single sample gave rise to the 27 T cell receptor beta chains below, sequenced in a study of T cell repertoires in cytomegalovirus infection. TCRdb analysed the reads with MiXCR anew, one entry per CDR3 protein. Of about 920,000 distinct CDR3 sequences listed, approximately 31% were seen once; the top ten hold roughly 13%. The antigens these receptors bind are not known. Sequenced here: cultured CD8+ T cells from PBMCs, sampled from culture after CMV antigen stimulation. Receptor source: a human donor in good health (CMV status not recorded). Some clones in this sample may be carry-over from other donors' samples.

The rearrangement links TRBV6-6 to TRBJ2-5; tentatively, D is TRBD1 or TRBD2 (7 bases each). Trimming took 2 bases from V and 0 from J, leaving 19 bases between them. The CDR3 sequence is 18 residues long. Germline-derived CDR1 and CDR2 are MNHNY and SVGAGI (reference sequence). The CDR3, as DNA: TGTGCCAGCAGTTACCCCCGCGGGGGACAGAAATACCAAGAGACCCAGTACTTC. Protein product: CASSYPRGGQKYQETQYF.

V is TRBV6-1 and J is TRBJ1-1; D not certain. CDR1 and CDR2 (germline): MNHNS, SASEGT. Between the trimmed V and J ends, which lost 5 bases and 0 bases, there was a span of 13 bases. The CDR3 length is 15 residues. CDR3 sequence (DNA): TGTGCCAGCAGTAACCTTGACACATTGAACACTGAAGCTTTCTTT. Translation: CASSNLDTLNTEAFF.

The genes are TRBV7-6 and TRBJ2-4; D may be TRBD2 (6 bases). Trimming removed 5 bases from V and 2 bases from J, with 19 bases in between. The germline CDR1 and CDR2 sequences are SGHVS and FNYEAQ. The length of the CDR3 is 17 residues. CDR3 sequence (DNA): TGTGCCAGCAGCCCTCCCTCGGGACTGATCCCCAAAAACATTCAGTACTTC. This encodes CASSPPSGLIPKNIQYF.

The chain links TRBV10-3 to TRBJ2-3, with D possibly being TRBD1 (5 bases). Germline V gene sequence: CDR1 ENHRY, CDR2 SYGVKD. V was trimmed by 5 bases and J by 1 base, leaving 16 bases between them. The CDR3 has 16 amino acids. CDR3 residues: CAISTDDSLRTDTQYF. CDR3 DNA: TGTGCCATCAGTACCGACGACAGCCTTCGCACAGATACGCAGTATTTT.

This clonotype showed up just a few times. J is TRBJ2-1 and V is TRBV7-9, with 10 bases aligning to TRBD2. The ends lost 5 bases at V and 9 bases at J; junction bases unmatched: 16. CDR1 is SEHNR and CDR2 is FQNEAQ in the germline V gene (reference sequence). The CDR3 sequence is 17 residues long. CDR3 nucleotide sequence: TGTGCCAGCAGCACCATAGCGGGGGGCCTTATTCACGGTGAGCAGTTCTTC. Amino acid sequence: CASSTIAGGLIHGEQFF.

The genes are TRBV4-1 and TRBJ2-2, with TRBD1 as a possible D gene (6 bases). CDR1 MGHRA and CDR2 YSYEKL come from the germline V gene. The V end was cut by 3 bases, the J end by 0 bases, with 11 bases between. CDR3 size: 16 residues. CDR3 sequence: CASSHYQGPNTGELFF. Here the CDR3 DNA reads TGCGCCAGCAGCCATTACCAGGGGCCGAACACCGGGGAGCTGTTTTTT.

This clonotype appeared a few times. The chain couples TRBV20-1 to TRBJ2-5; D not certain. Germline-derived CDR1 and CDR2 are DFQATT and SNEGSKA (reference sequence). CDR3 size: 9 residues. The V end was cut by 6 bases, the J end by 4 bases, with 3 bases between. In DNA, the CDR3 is TGCAGTGCGGGAGAGACCCAGTACTTC. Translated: CSAGETQYF.

The CDR3 here is CAIRTMAGGDSGANVLTF. CDR3 nucleotide sequence: TGTGCCATCAGGACAATGGCGGGGGGTGACTCCGGGGCCAACGTCCTGACTTTC. This chain uses TRBV10-3 with TRBJ2-6; 8 nucleotides match TRBD2. V lost 6 bases and J lost 4; bases outside the gene matches: 14. Germline CDR1 is ENHRY and CDR2 is SYGVKD. The CDR3 consists of 18 residues.

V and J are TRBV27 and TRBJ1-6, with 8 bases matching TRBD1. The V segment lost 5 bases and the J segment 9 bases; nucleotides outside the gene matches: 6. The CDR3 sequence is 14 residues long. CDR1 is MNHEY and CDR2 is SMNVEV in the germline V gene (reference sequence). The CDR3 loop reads CASSPGTGFSPLHF. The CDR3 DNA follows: TGTGCCAGCAGTCCCGGGACAGGTTTTTCACCCCTCCACTTT.

Here the CDR3 DNA reads TGCGCCAGCAGCCAAAAAGGACATCCGGAAGCTTTCTTT. This sequence encodes CASSQKGHPEAFF. This chain connects TRBV4-1 to TRBJ1-1; tentatively, D is TRBD1 (5 bases). This CDR3 comprises 13 residues. Germline V gene data show CDR1 as MGHRA and CDR2 as YSYEKL. The V end was cut by 2 bases, the J end by 8 bases, with 12 bases between.

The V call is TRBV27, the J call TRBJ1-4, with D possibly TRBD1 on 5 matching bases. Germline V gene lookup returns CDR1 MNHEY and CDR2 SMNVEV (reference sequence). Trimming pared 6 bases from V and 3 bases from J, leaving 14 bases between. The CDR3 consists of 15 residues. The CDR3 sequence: CASSPGVGANEKLFF. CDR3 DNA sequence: TGTGCCAGCAGCCCGGGGGTCGGGGCTAATGAAAAACTGTTTTTT.

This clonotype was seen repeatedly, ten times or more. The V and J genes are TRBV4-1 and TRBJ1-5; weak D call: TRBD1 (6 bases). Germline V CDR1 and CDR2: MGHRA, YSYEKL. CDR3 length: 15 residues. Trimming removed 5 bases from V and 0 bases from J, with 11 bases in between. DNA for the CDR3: TGCGCCAGCAGCTCTATAGGGGGTAGCAATCAGCCCCAGCATTTT. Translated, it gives CASSSIGGSNQPQHF.

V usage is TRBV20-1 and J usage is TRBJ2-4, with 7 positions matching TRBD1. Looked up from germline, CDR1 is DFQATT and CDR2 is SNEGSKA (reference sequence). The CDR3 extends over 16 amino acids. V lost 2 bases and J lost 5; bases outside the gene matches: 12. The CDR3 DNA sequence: TGCAGTGCTAGACCTCCCCCGAAGAGGGGGCAAAACATTCAGTACTTC. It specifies CSARPPPKRGQNIQYF.

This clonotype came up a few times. CDR3 region: CSATGLSSYNEQFF. The CDR3 DNA reads TGCAGTGCCACGGGACTCAGCTCCTACAATGAGCAGTTCTTC. The chain uses TRBV20-1 and TRBJ2-1; D is perhaps TRBD2 (6 bases). V lost 6 bases, J lost 0 bases, and 12 bases lay in between. CDR3 length: 14 residues. Germline V gene sequence: CDR1 DFQATT, CDR2 SNEGSKA (reference sequence).

This CDR3 reads CASSLSGYGVYTDTQYF. CDR3 nucleotide sequence: TGTGCCAGCAGTTTAAGTGGATACGGGGTTTACACAGATACGCAGTATTTT. V usage is TRBV12-3 or TRBV12-4 and J usage is TRBJ2-3; weak D call: TRBD2 (5 bases). Trimming left V 2 bases short and J 2 bases short, with 17 bases between. This CDR3 contains 17 residues.

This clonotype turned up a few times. The CDR3: CASSSGGVRSFF. For the CDR3, the DNA is TGTGCCAGCAGCTCCGGGGGAGTAAGGTCGTTCTTC. The chain couples TRBV6-1 to TRBJ2-1, with D possibly TRBD2 on 6 matching bases. Germline CDR1 is MNHNS and CDR2 is SASEGT. Trimming stripped 6 bases from V and 15 bases from J, with 18 bases between. The length of the CDR3 is 12 residues.

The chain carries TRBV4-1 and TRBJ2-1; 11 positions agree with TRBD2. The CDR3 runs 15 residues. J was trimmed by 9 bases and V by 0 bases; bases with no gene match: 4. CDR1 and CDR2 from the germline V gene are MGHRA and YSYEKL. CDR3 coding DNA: TGCGCCAGCAGCCAAGATAGCGGGGGGGCCTCTGAGCAGTTCTTC. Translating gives CASSQDSGGASEQFF.

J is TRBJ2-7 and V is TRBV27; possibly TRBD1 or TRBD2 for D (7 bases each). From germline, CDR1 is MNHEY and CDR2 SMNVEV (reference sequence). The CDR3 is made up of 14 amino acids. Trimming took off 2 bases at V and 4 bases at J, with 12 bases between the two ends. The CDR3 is CASSLGRDSYEQYV. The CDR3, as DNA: TGTGCCAGCAGTTTAGGGAGGGACAGTTACGAGCAGTACGTC.

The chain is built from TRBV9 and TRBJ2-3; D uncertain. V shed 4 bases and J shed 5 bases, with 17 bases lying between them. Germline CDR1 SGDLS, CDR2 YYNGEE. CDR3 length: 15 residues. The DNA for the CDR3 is TGTGCCAGCAGCCCTCAAGGATTTCCTCGAGATACGCAGTATTTT. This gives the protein CASSPQGFPRDTQYF.

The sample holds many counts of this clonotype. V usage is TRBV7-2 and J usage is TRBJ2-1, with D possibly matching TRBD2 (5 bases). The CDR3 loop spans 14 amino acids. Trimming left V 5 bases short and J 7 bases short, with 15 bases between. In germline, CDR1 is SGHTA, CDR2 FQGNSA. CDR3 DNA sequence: TGTGCCAGCAGCATCATAGGGCCGGGGAATGAGCAGTTCTTC. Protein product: CASSIIGPGNEQFF. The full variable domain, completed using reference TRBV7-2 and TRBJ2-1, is GAGVSQSPSNKVTEKGKDVELRCDPISGHTALYWYRQSLGQGLEFLIYFQGNSAPDKSGLPSDRFSAERTGGSVSTLTIQRTQQEDSAVYLCASSIIGPGNEQFFGPGTRLTVL.

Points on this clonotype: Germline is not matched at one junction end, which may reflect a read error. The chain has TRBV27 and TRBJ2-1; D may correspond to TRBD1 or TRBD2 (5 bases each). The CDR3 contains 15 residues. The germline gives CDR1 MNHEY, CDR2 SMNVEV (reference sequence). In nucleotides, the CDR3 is TGTGCCAGCAGTTTCCCGGGGACGAACTACAATGAGAAGTTCTTC. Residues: CASSFPGTNYNEKFF.

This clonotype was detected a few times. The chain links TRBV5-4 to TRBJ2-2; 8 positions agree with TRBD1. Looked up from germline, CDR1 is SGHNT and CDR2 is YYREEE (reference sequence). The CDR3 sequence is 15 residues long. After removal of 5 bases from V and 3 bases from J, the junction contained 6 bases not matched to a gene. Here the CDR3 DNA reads TGTGCCAGCAGTCAGGGGGCAGAGTACACCGGGGAGCTGTTTTTT. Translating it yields CASSQGAEYTGELFF.

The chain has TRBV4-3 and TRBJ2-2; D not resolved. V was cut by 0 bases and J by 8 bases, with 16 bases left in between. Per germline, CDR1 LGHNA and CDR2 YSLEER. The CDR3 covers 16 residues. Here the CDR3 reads CASSQDRAPRAGELFF. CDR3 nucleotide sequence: TGCGCCAGCAGCCAAGATAGGGCACCGCGAGCGGGGGAGCTGTTTTTT.

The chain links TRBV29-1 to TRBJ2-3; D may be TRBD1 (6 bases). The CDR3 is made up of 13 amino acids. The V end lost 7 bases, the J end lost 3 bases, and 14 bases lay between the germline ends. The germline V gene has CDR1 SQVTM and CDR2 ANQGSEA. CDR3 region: CSAAGTTTDTQYF. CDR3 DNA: TGCAGCGCCGCCGGGACAACAACAGATACGCAGTATTTT.

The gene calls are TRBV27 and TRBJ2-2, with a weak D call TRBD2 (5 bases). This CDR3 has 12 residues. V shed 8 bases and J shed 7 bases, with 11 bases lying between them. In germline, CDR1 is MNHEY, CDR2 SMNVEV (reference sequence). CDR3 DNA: TGTGCCAGCTACCGTGCGGGCGGGGAGCTGTTTTTT. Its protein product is CASYRAGGELFF.

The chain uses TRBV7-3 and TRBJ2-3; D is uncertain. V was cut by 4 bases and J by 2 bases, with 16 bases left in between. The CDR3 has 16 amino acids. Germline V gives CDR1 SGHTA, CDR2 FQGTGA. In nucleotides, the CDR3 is TGTGCCAGCAGCTCCCCGACAACGCGCTTCACAGATACGCAGTATTTT. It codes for CASSSPTTRFTDTQYF.

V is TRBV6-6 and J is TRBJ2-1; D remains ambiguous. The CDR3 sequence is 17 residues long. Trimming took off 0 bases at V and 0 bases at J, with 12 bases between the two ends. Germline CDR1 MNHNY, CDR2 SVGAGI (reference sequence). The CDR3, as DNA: TGTGCCAGCAGTTACTCGAGGCAGTTGAGCTCCTACAATGAGCAGTTCTTC. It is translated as CASSYSRQLSSYNEQFF.